This T cell receptor (beta chain) is drawn from a study of blood T cells in healthy people across ages. Notes on the study in general: Compared with aged donors, long-lived donors showed fewer expanded clones, suggesting selection.

A J-beta primer mix and a sample-barcoded 5' primer were used in a second PCR of roughly 7 to 12 cycles. In TCRdb, the 5' RACE reads were re-called with MiXCR into one record per CDR3 protein. The table has fewer than 900,000 distinct CDR3 sequences, 49% seen once. Germline loops: CDR1 DFQATT, CDR2 SNEGSKA (reference sequence). This CDR3 is built from 11 residues. Trimming pared 6 bases from V and 6 bases from J, leaving 12 bases between. A word on this clonotype: Antigen specificity is unknown.

The source material was blood. The receptor comes from a woman aged 55-69 years in good health. The chain joins TRBV20-1 to TRBJ2-7; D is ambiguous. The CDR3 DNA reads TGCAGTGCGGGTAGGGCTGGCGAGCAGTACTTC. Translation gives CSAGRAGEQYF.